One sample yielded the 11 T cell receptor beta chains listed below, sequenced in a study of radiotherapy plus CTLA-4 blockade in lung cancer. Here immunoSEQ multiplex PCR was the method, and the copy in TCRdb shows in-frame clones only, minus some. The sample comprises approximately 94,000 clones, approximately 82% of which are singletons, and about 25% rests with the top ten. The source was peripheral blood, collected from a patient treated with radiotherapy plus ipilimumab. The receptors originated from a human donor with non-small cell lung cancer that progressed on radiotherapy plus ipilimumab.

The chain uses TRBV9 and TRBJ1-5; unclear D gene. The CDR3 has 15 residues. CDR1 and CDR2 from the germline V gene are SGDLS and YYNGEE. V was shortened by 0 bases and J by 4 bases, with 11 bases between the two germline ends. The CDR3 spells CASSVGGGPNQPQHF. The DNA for the CDR3 is TGTGCCAGCAGCGTAGGAGGAGGGCCTAATCAGCCCCAGCATTTT.

This clone was seen more than once but under ten times. This chain uses TRBV5-5 with TRBJ2-3; no clear D gene. V was trimmed by 0 bases and J by 2 bases, leaving 7 bases between them. Per germline, CDR1 SGHKS and CDR2 YYEKEE (reference sequence). The CDR3 has 14 residues. CDR3 sequence: CASSLEKLTDTQYF. The CDR3, as DNA: TGTGCCAGCAGCTTGGAAAAACTCACAGATACGCAGTATTTT.

This clone appeared a single time. This chain joins TRBV9 and TRBJ2-7; D unclear. The V and J ends lost 4 bases and 5 bases respectively, with 16 bases between them. The CDR3 loop spans 14 amino acids. Germline lookup yields CDR1 SGDLS and CDR2 YYNGEE. Here the CDR3 reads CASSPGPASDEQYV. The CDR3 nucleotides read TGTGCCAGCAGCCCCGGCCCTGCAAGCGACGAGCAGTACGTC.

The CDR3 sequence: CASSQGPALDTEAFF. CDR3 in DNA: TGCGCCAGCAGCCAAGGCCCGGCGTTGGACACTGAAGCTTTCTTT. J is TRBJ1-1 and V is TRBV4-1; D gene uncertain. V gave up 1 base and J gave up 3 bases, with 12 bases separating them. There are 15 residues in the CDR3. Germline lookup yields CDR1 MGHRA and CDR2 YSYEKL.

This clone was detected only a few times. The rearrangement uses TRBV6-6 and TRBJ2-1; 15 bases are shared with TRBD2. Per the germline V gene, CDR1 is MNHNY and CDR2 is SVGAGI (reference sequence). The CDR3 spans 16 residues. J gave up 4 bases and V 7 bases, and 5 bases lay outside the gene matches. CDR3 nucleotides: TGTGCCAGCATGGGACTAGCGGGGGGACTATACAATGAGCAGTTCTTC. It is translated as CASMGLAGGLYNEQFF.

This clone has a single count. Germline and junction disagree at one end, which may indicate a read error. The chain uses TRBV6-1 and TRBJ1-1, with 7 bases aligning to TRBD1. The CDR3 loop spans 12 amino acids. Germline values: CDR1 MNHNS, CDR2 SASEGT. CDR3: CASRGGSTKAFF. CDR3 DNA sequence: TGTGCCAGCAGAGGGGGCAGCACTAAAGCTTTCTTT.

V and J are TRBV5-6 and TRBJ1-5; D perhaps matches TRBD1 (5 bases). Germline V CDR1 and CDR2: SGHDT, YYEEEE. CDR3 size: 15 residues. V was shortened by 1 base and J by 4 bases, with 12 bases between the two germline ends. The CDR3 reads CASSLLGPPNQPQHF. In DNA form, the CDR3 reads TGTGCCAGCAGCTTGTTGGGGCCACCTAATCAGCCCCAGCATTTT.

The V gene is TRBV4-1, the J gene TRBJ2-2; D assignment may be TRBD1 or TRBD2 (6 bases each). The CDR3 covers 15 residues. V was trimmed by 1 base and J by 5 bases, leaving 11 bases between them. CDR1 is MGHRA and CDR2 is YSYEKL in the germline V gene. CDR3 sequence reads: CASSQGTGRTGELFF. The CDR3 coding sequence is TGCGCCAGCAGCCAAGGTACAGGGAGGACCGGGGAGCTGTTTTTT.

This clone was seen a few times. The rearrangement joins TRBV19 to TRBJ1-5; 10 nucleotides align to TRBD1. The germline gives CDR1 LNHDA, CDR2 SQIVND (reference sequence). The V gene end was trimmed by 5 bases and the J gene end by 2 bases; junction bases not matched to a gene: 9. The CDR3 runs 17 residues. Here the CDR3 reads CASSADRGRGRNQPQHF. Here the CDR3 DNA reads TGTGCCAGTAGTGCCGACAGGGGGCGCGGGCGCAATCAGCCCCAGCATTTT.

The gene calls are TRBV6-5 and TRBJ2-7, with D maybe TRBD1 (5 bases). The CDR3 runs to 14 residues. Trimming removed 1 base from V and 4 bases from J, with 11 bases in between. Germline values: CDR1 MNHEY, CDR2 SVGAGI. As DNA, the CDR3 is TGTGCCAGCAGTTACTTTGCAGGGCCGTACGAGCAGTACTTC. It codes for CASSYFAGPYEQYF.

The V gene is TRBV5-1, the J gene TRBJ1-4, with a tentative D call TRBD1 (5 bases). Germline CDR1 reads SGHRS; CDR2 reads YFSETQ. V dropped 2 bases and J dropped 3 bases, with 14 bases sitting between them. The CDR3 runs 16 residues. The CDR3 coding sequence is TGCGCCAGCAGCTTTCGCCAGGGAGGAGCTAATGAAAAACTGTTTTTT. Translating it yields CASSFRQGGANEKLFF.